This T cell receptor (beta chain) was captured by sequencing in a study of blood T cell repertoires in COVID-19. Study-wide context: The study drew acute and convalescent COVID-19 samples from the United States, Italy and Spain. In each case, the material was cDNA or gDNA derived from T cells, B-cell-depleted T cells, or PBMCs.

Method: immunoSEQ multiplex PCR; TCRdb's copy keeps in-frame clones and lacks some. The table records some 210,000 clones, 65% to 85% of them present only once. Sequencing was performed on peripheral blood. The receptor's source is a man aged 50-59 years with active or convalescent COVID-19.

The CDR3 sequence is CASSGGLAGGLSQFF. CDR3 nucleotides: TGTGCCAGCAGCGGGGGACTAGCGGGAGGATTAAGTCAGTTCTTC. The chain uses TRBV6-5 and TRBJ2-1, with 15 bases that match TRBD2. Germline loops: CDR1 MNHEY, CDR2 SVGAGI. This CDR3 contains 15 residues. The V and J ends lost 6 bases and 13 bases, in that order; junction bases with no gene match: 10.